This T cell receptor (beta chain) originates from a study of blood T cell repertoires in COVID-19. Study background: Whether acute or convalescent, the COVID-19 samples came from the United States, Italy and Spain.

Here immunoSEQ multiplex PCR was the method, and the copy in TCRdb shows in-frame clones only, minus some. The sample includes about 65,000 clones, 93% seen only once; the top ten take approximately 2.9%. In germline, CDR1 is SGHTA, CDR2 FQGNSA. The CDR3 length is 15 residues. Deletions cut 8 bases from V and 2 bases from J, with 17 bases between. Sample: peripheral blood. This receptor was obtained from a man between 65 and 79 years old with active COVID-19. This chain links TRBV7-2 with TRBJ2-3; D may be TRBD2 (7 bases). The CDR3 nucleotides read TGTGCCAGCTCCCGGGTGGCGGGGGCCACAGATACGCAGTATTTT. Translated: CASSRVAGATDTQYF.